The T cell receptor beta chain under discussion was sequenced for a study of patients and donors after allogeneic stem cell transplantation. The sample holds a few counts of this clonotype. CDR3 length equals 12 residues. Germline V gives CDR1 MNHEY, CDR2 SVGAGI. V dropped 10 bases and J dropped 3 bases, with 10 bases sitting between them. TCRdb reanalysed the RT-PCR reads using MiXCR and keeps one entry per CDR3 protein. The sample has about 960,000 distinct CDR3 sequences, 15% to 20% seen once. The clonotype was recovered from a human donor who was either an allogeneic HSCT recipient or a stem cell or donor lymphocyte infusion donor (not recorded which). It is not recorded whose cells these are; they may come from a transplant donor. The V and J genes are TRBV6-5 and TRBJ2-1; unclear D gene. Material: blood, either unsorted or a sorted T cell fraction (not recorded which). The CDR3 here is CATSRSYNEQFF. The DNA for the CDR3 is TGTGCCACGTCTCGGAGCTACAATGAGCAGTTCTTC.